The 16 T cell receptor beta chains in this list originate from one sample, sequenced in a study of T cells in Graves' hyperthyroidism and ophthalmopathy. TCR beta CDR3 region amplification was performed from RNA transcripts. The HTBI primer set served for first-round RT-PCR of the TCR CDR3. TCRdb passed the multiplex PCR reads through MiXCR, listing each CDR3 protein once. In the table there are hundreds of thousands of distinct CDR3 sequences, about 45% of which are singletons. The material sequenced was peripheral blood or thyroid tissue (not recorded which). These receptors originate from a woman under 30 with Graves' hyperthyroidism.

This chain connects TRBV19 to TRBJ2-7; 9 positions match TRBD1. V was pared by 3 bases and J by 3 bases, with 6 bases of the junction left unmatched. Germline V gives CDR1 LNHDA, CDR2 SQIVND (reference sequence). CDR3 length: 15 amino acids. The CDR3 region is CASSMVTGGFYEQYF. CDR3 bases: TGTGCCAGTAGTATGGTCACAGGGGGCTTCTACGAGCAGTACTTC.

This sequence joins TRBV29-1 and TRBJ1-2; D perhaps matches TRBD1 (6 bases). This CDR3 has 14 residues. Germline V gene sequence: CDR1 SQVTM, CDR2 ANQGSEA. V was cut by 5 bases and J by 4 bases, with 17 bases left in between. CDR3 coding DNA: TGCAGCGTTTGGAGTGGGACACATGGCTATGGCTACACCTTC. Amino acids: CSVWSGTHGYGYTF.

In regard to this clonotype: The junction differs from germline at one of its ends, possibly a read error. The chain carries TRBV7-6 and TRBJ2-7; a weak D match, TRBD2 (6 bases). The CDR3 length is 15 residues. Germline values: CDR1 SGHVS, CDR2 FNYEAQ. The CDR3 region has the DNA TGCGCCAGCAGCCAAGAGGGCGGGGACTCCTACGAGCAGTACTTC. Residues: CASSQEGGDSYEQYF. Together with reference TRBV7-6 and TRBJ2-7, the CDR3 gives the full variable domain: GAGVSQSPRYKVTKRGQDVALRCDPISGHVSLYWYRQALGQGPEFLTYFNYEAQQDKSGLPNDRFSAERPEGSISTLTIQRTEQRDSAMYRCASSQEGGDSYEQYFGPGTRLTVT.

This clonotype was picked up a small number of times. An end of the junction does not agree with germline; a read error may underlie this. The J gene is TRBJ2-5, the V gene TRBV2, with TRBD1 matching over 10 bases. CDR1 and CDR2 from the germline V gene are SNHLY and FYNNEI. The CDR3 extends over 15 amino acids. CDR3 coding DNA: TGTGCCATCAGTGGCCCCGACAGGGGGCTAGAGACCCAGTACTTC. It translates to CAISGPDRGLETQYF.

This clonotype has at least ten counts. The V and J genes are TRBV14 and TRBJ1-1; D uncertain. This CDR3 spans 13 amino acids. V gave up 5 bases and J gave up 9 bases, with 16 bases separating them. Looked up from germline, CDR1 is SGHDN and CDR2 is FVKESK. The CDR3 region is CASSFGPRLKAFF. The CDR3 nucleotides read TGTGCCAGCAGCTTCGGACCGCGCCTGAAAGCTTTCTTT.

This clonotype was observed a few times. V is TRBV10-3 and J is TRBJ2-2; a weak D match, TRBD1 (6 bases). Germline-derived CDR1 and CDR2 are ENHRY and SYGVKD. Trimming left V 6 bases short and J 1 base short, with 15 bases between. CDR3 length equals 16 residues. CDR3 sequence: CAIRGTDRKNTGELFF. For the CDR3, the DNA is TGTGCCATCAGGGGAACGGACAGAAAGAACACCGGGGAGCTGTTTTTT.

The chain joins TRBV29-1 to TRBJ1-1, with TRBD1 matching over 8 bases. The ends lost 5 bases at V and 6 bases at J; junction bases unmatched: 11. Looked up from germline, CDR1 is SQVTM and CDR2 is ANQGSEA. This CDR3 spans 14 amino acids. The CDR3 loop is CSVSMDRVSPEAFF. The CDR3 region has the DNA TGCAGCGTTTCCATGGACAGGGTGAGCCCTGAAGCTTTCTTT.

Only a few counts were recorded for this clonotype. The gene calls are TRBV7-6 and TRBJ1-1; D is possibly TRBD1 (5 bases). The CDR3 covers 14 residues. CDR1 and CDR2 from the germline V gene are SGHVS and FNYEAQ. Trimming pared 5 bases from V and 0 bases from J, leaving 10 bases between. CDR3 nucleotides: TGTGCCAGCAGCAAAGGGACGGTGAACACTGAAGCTTTCTTT. Translating it yields CASSKGTVNTEAFF.

V usage is TRBV15 and J usage is TRBJ1-1; D may be TRBD1 (5 bases). Trimming took 0 bases from V and 5 from J, leaving 13 bases between them. This CDR3 comprises 15 residues. The V gene's germline CDR1 is LNHNV and CDR2 YYDKDF (reference sequence). The CDR3 is CATSREVGAQTEAFF. In DNA, the CDR3 is TGTGCCACCAGCAGAGAAGTAGGGGCGCAGACTGAAGCTTTCTTT. Looking up the rest from reference TRBV15 and TRBJ1-1 gives the full variable domain: DAMVIQNPRYQVTQFGKPVTLSCSQTLNHNVMYWYQQKSSQAPKLLFHYYDKDFNNEADTPDNFQSRRPNTSFCFLDIRSPGLGDTAMYLCATSREVGAQTEAFFGQGTRLTVV.

The V and J genes are TRBV7-3 and TRBJ2-5, with TRBD2 as a possible D gene (5 bases). There are 11 residues in the CDR3. Germline CDR1 is SGHTA and CDR2 is FQGTGA. The CDR3 region has the DNA TGTGCTACTAACCCGGGGGAGACCCAGTACTTC. Its protein product is CATNPGETQYF. The full variable domain, with the rest looked up from reference TRBV7-3 and TRBJ2-5, is GAGVSQTPSNKVTEKGKYVELRCDPISGHTALYWYRQSLGQGPEFLIYFQGTGAADDSGLPNDRFFAVRPEGSVSTLKIQRTERGDSAVYLCATNPGETQYFGPGTRLLVL.

This chain's CDR3 is CASSYTSGNTIYF. CDR3 sequence (DNA): TGTGCCAGCAGTTACACTTCTGGAAACACCATATATTTT. This rearrangement joins TRBV6-5 to TRBJ1-3; D call uncertain. CDR1 is MNHEY and CDR2 is SVGAGI in the germline V gene. The V and J ends lost 2 bases and 1 base respectively, with 3 bases between them. The length of the CDR3 is 13 residues.

This clonotype has at least ten counts. The gene calls are TRBV2 and TRBJ1-4; no definite D call. V lost 4 bases, J lost 5 bases, and 8 bases lay in between. CDR1 and CDR2 from the germline V gene are SNHLY and FYNNEI. The CDR3 sequence is 13 residues long. For the CDR3, the DNA is TGTGCCAGCAGTGCAGACTTAAATGAAAAACTGTTTTTT. Amino acids: CASSADLNEKLFF.

Concerning this clonotype itself: A read error may account for a junction end that differs from germline. The V gene is TRBV10-3, the J gene TRBJ1-5, with D unclear. Per germline, CDR1 ENHRY and CDR2 SYGVKD. The length of the CDR3 is 14 residues. CDR3 amino acids: CASSVMADNQPQHF. The CDR3 DNA reads TGTGCCAGCAGTGTTATGGCAGACAATCAGCCCCAGCATTTT.

This chain links TRBV7-6 with TRBJ1-1; TRBD1 aligns across 7 bases. This CDR3 contains 16 residues. The J segment lost 0 bases and the V segment lost 3 bases, leaving 7 bases of the junction unmatched. Germline CDR1 and CDR2: SGHVS and FNYEAQ. The CDR3 region has the DNA TGTGCCAGCAGCTTCAGGGGGGGCCTTGTGAACACTGAAGCTTTCTTT. As protein: CASSFRGGLVNTEAFF.

This clonotype was found a few times. The V gene is TRBV16, the J gene TRBJ1-5, with no clear D. The V end lost 2 bases, the J end lost 6 bases, and 5 bases lay between the germline ends. The CDR3 is 12 amino acids. The germline gives CDR1 KGHSY, CDR2 FQNENV. DNA of the CDR3: TGTGCCAGCAGCCAAGGGATTCAGCCCCAGCATTTT. It codes for CASSQGIQPQHF. The whole variable domain, remainder taken from reference TRBV16 and TRBJ1-5, is GEEVAQTPKHLVRGEGQKAKLYCAPIKGHSYVFWYQQVLKNEFKFLISFQNENVFDETGMPKERFSAKCLPNSPCSLEIQATKLEDSAVYFCASSQGIQPQHFGDGTRLSIL.

V is TRBV19 and J is TRBJ1-4, with D tentatively TRBD1 (6 bases). V lost 8 bases and J 3 bases, leaving 13 bases between the germline ends. This CDR3 has 14 amino acids. Germline CDR1 reads LNHDA; CDR2 reads SQIVND (reference sequence). The CDR3 reads CASETGSSNEKLFF. For the CDR3, the DNA is TGTGCCAGTGAAACAGGGTCCTCTAATGAAAAACTGTTTTTT.